There are a few counts of the clone carrying this T cell receptor (beta chain). Its antigen is undetermined. CD25-based Treg depletion was applied to purified naive CD4+ T cells. Broader study findings: Tumor memory CD4+ T cell TCR gene usage was found to cluster with blood and lymph node memory CD4+ cells and with lymph node naive CD4+ cells. Tumor-infiltrating Treg TCR alpha and beta sequences overlapped most with tumor naive CD4+ T cells, then blood naive.

The CDR3 runs to 14 residues. V lost 4 bases to trimming and J lost 4 bases, with 10 bases between them. Semi-nested PCR with Nested Universal Primer A followed constant-region reverse priming of full-length variable regions. TCRdb reanalysed the 5' RACE reads using MiXCR and keeps one entry per CDR3 protein. The data contain tens of thousands of distinct CDR3 sequences, 15% to 20% of them singletons. The material sequenced was naive CD4+ T cells sorted from blood. The subset here: naive CD4+ T cells, CD4+CD45RA+CD25-. The V call is TRBV12-3 or TRBV12-4, the J call TRBJ2-2; the D is unclear. The TCR originated in a female donor with breast cancer. CDR3 sequence (DNA): TGTGCCAGCAGTTCGTCCCTTAGCACCGGGGAGCTGTTTTTT. Translating it yields CASSSSLSTGELFF.